The 4 T cell receptor beta chains below all came from one sample that was sequenced in a study of blood T cell repertoires in COVID-19. Libraries were prepared by immunoSEQ multiplex PCR; TCRdb keeps only in-frame clonotypes and omits some of them. Of approximately 21,000 clones listed, roughly four fifths are singletons. The sample taken for sequencing was peripheral blood. The receptors originated from a human donor in a cohort sampled during active COVID-19.

Regarding this clone: At one end, the junction sequence differs from germline, possibly due to a read error. Distinct nucleotide sequences in the sample also encode this CDR3. V usage is TRBV5-4 and J usage is TRBJ1-3; D possibly corresponds to TRBD1 (5 bases). The CDR3 covers 14 residues. Germline CDR1 SGHNT, CDR2 YYREEE (reference sequence). CDR3 residues: CASSTGTLGNTIYF. The CDR3 DNA reads TGTGCCAGCAGCACCGGGACTCTTGGAAACACCATATATTTC.

As DNA, the CDR3 is TGTGCCAGCAGCACTACAGGGTACACCGGGGAGCTGTTTTTT. Translating it yields CASSTTGYTGELFF. The V and J genes are TRBV28 and TRBJ2-2, with TRBD1 as a possible D gene (6 bases). Deletions cut 6 bases from V and 3 bases from J, with 11 bases between. The CDR3 runs 14 residues. The germline V gene has CDR1 MDHEN and CDR2 SYDVKM.

This clone has just a few counts. V usage is TRBV7-2 and J usage is TRBJ1-5; 9 nucleotides match TRBD1. Germline V lookup: CDR1 SGHTA, CDR2 FQGNSA. The CDR3 has 16 amino acids. V gave up 1 base and J gave up 5 bases; unmatched junction bases: 6. CDR3 protein: CASSLGGTGIDQPQHF. The CDR3 coding sequence is TGTGCCAGCAGCTTAGGTGGGACAGGGATTGATCAGCCCCAGCATTTT.

The table lists this clone with a few counts. The chain recombines TRBV15 with TRBJ2-7; 10 bases line up with TRBD1. The junction had 8 bases not matched to a gene; V was cut back by 5 bases and J by 7 bases. CDR3 length: 14 residues. Germline V gene sequence: CDR1 LNHNV, CDR2 YYDKDF (reference sequence). DNA of the CDR3: TGTGCCACCAGCCCGGGACAGGGGTCGGAGGAGCAGTACTTC. Its translation is CATSPGQGSEEQYF.